The clone carrying this T cell receptor beta chain was recorded a few times. The antigen remains unidentified. This entry comes from a study of T cells in localized non-small cell lung cancer. Notes on the study in general: Heterogeneity remains possible, as sequencing covered one tumor region only. Adjacent lung held a median 57 of the top 100 tumor clones.

Data came from immunoSEQ multiplex PCR; TCRdb stores just in-frame clones and leaves some out. The data contain about 39,000 clones, more than 75% of them singletons. The CDR3 totals 15 residues. From germline, CDR1 is MGHRA and CDR2 YSYEKL. Trimming took 5 bases from V and 4 from J, leaving 18 bases between them. The receptor's source is a woman aged 35 to 69 with stage II squamous cell lung carcinoma. The chain combines TRBV4-1 with TRBJ2-7; D tentatively fits TRBD1 or TRBD2 (5 bases each). The sample here was PBMCs, taken before any cancer treatment. The CDR3 DNA is TGCGCCAGCAGCGCAGACCGGGACGGTTTTTACGAGCAGTACTTC. Its translation is CASSADRDGFYEQYF.